This entry describes one T cell receptor (beta chain). Produced via immunoSEQ multiplex PCR; TCRdb's table is partial and in-frame only. The repertoire holds more than 100,000 clones, with about 90% as singletons. This entry comes from a study of T cell responses to AZD1222 COVID-19 vaccine. CDR3 length: 13 amino acids. With 3 bases removed from V and 0 bases from J, the gap between germline ends came to 4 bases. Germline assignment: CDR1 KGHSH and CDR2 LQKENI. The genes are TRBV18 and TRBJ2-3; D is ambiguous. This clonotype was obtained from an adult in good health. The source was peripheral blood, collected on day 0 of AZD1222 vaccination. CDR3 bases: TGTGCCAGCTCACCCTTCAGCACAGATACGCAGTATTTT. This sequence encodes CASSPFSTDTQYF.